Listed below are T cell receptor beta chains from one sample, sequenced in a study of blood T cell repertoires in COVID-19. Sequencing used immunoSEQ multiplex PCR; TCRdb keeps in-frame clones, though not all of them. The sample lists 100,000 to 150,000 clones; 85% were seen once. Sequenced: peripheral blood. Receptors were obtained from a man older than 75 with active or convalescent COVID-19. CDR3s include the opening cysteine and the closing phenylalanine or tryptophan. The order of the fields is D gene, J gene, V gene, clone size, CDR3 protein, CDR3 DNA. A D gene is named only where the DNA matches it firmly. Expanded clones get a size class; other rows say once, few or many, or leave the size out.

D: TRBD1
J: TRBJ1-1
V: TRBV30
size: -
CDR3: CAWSGGDRVVTLMNTEAFF
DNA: TGTGCCTGGAGTGGAGGAGACAGGGTAGTTACTTTGATGAACACTGAAGCTTTCTTT

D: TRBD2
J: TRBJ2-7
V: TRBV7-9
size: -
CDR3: CASSSPLGGSSYEQYF
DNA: TGTGCCAGCAGCTCGCCTCTGGGAGGGTCCTCCTACGAGCAGTACTTC

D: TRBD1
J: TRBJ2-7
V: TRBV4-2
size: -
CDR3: CASSQDLGSYGQGADEQYF
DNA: TGTGCCAGCAGCCAAGACCTCGGCTCGTATGGACAGGGGGCGGACGAGCAGTACTTC

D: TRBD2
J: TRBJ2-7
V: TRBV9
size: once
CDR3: CASSVGQRDSYEQYF
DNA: TGTGCCAGCAGCGTAGGGCAGCGGGACTCCTACGAGCAGTACTTC

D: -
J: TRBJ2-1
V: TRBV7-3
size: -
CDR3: CASSLDLLNEQFF
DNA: TGTGCCAGCAGCTTGGACTTACTAAATGAGCAGTTCTTC

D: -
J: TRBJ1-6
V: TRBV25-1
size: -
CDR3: CASRDQRGQYNSPLHF
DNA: TGTGCCAGCAGAGACCAGAGAGGACAGTATAATTCACCCCTCCACTTT

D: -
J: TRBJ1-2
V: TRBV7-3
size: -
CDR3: CASSLTDSPNYGYTF
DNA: TGTGCCAGCAGCTTAACCGACAGTCCTAACTATGGCTACACCTTC

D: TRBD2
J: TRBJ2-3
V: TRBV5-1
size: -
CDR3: CASSPTGRGADTQYF
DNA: TGCGCCAGCAGCCCGACCGGGAGGGGAGCAGATACGCAGTATTTT

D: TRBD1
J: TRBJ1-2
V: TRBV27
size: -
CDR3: CASSFGQGVAGYTF
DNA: TGTGCCAGCAGCTTTGGACAGGGGGTAGCTGGCTACACCTTC

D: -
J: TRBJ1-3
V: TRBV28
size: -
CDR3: CASGGSVSGNTIYF
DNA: TGTGCCAGCGGAGGCAGCGTCTCTGGAAACACCATATATTTT

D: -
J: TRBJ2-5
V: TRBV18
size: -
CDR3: CASSPRTAGETQYF
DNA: TGTGCCAGCTCACCACGGACAGCAGGGGAGACCCAGTACTTC

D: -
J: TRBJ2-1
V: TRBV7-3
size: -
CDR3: CASSPSGGEQFF
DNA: TGTGCCAGCAGCCCCTCGGGTGGTGAGCAGTTCTTC

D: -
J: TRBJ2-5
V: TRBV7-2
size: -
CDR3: CASSLDPGREGTQYF
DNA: TGTGCCAGCAGCTTAGACCCGGGCAGGGAAGGGACCCAGTACTTC

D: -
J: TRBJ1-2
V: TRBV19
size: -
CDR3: CASSIVAGNGYTF
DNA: TGTGCCAGTAGTATAGTGGCGGGTAATGGCTACACCTTC